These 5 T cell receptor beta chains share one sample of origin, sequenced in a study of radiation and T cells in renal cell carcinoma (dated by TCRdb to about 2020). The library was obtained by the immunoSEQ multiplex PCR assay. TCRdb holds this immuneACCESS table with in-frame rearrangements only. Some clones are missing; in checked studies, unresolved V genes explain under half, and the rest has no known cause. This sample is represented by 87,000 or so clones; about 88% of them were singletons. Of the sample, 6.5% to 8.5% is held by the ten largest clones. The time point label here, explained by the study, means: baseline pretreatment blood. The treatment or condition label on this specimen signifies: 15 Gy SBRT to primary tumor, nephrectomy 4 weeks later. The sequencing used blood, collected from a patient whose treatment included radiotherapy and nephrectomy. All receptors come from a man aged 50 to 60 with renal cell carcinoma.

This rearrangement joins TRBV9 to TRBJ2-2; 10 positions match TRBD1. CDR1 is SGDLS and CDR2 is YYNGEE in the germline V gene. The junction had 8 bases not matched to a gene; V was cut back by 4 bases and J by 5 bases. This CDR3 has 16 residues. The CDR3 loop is CASSPHRDRGTGELFF. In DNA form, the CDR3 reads TGTGCCAGCAGCCCGCACCGGGACAGGGGAACCGGGGAGCTGTTTTTT.

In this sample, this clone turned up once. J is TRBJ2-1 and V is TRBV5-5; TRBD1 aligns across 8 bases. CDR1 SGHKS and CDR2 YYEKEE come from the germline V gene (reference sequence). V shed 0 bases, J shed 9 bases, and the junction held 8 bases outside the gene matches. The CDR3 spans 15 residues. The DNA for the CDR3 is TGTGCCAGCAGCTTGGACGGGACAGGATTTGGTGAGCAGTTCTTC. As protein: CASSLDGTGFGEQFF. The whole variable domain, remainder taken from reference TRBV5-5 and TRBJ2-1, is DAGVTQSPTHLIKTRGQQVTLRCSPISGHKSVSWYQQVLGQGPQFIFQYYEKEERGRGNFPDRFSARQFPNYSSELNVNALLLGDSALYLCASSLDGTGFGEQFFGPGTRLTVL.

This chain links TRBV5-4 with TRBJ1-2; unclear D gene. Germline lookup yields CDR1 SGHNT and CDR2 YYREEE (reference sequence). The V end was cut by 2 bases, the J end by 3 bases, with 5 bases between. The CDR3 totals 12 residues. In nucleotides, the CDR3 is TGTGCCAGCAGCTTTGGGGACTATGGCTACACCTTC. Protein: CASSFGDYGYTF.

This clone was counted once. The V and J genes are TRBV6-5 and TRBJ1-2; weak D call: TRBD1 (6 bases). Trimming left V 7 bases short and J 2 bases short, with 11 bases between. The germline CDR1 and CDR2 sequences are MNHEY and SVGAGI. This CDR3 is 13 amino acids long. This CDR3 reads CASISTGNYGYTF. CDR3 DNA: TGTGCCAGCATCTCGACAGGCAACTATGGCTACACCTTC.

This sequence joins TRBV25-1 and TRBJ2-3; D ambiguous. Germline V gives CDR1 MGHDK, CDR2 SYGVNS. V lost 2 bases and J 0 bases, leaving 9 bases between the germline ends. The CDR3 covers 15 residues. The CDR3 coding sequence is TGTGCCAGCAGTGAAATGGCAGGAAGCACAGATACGCAGTATTTT. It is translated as CASSEMAGSTDTQYF. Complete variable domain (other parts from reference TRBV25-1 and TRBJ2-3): EADIYQTPRYLVIGTGKKITLECSQTMGHDKMYWYQQDPGMELHLIHYSYGVNSTEKGDLSSESTVSRIRTEHFPLTLESARPSHTSQYLCASSEMAGSTDTQYFGPGTRLTVL.